The sequence of this TCR beta chain was determined in a study of shared clonotypes between healthy human individuals. Repertoires were generated with immunoSEQ multiplex PCR, while TCRdb's copy carries only in-frame clones and drops some. The data contain around 440,000 clones, around 77% of them singletons. The specimen sequenced was PBMCs. This receptor was obtained from a woman aged 40 to 55 in good health. Some clones in this sample may be carry-over from other donors' samples.

The CDR3 loop is CASGKEGYWNEQYF. The CDR3 DNA sequence: TGTGCCAGCGGCAAGGAGGGCTACTGGAACGAGCAGTACTTC. The chain carries TRBV27 and TRBJ2-7; tentatively, D is TRBD2 (6 bases). This CDR3 comprises 14 residues. Germline values: CDR1 MNHEY, CDR2 SMNVEV (reference sequence). V lost 8 bases and J lost 5, with 19 bases in between.